This T cell receptor beta chain was observed in a study of T-cell reconstitution after alpha-beta-depleted transplantation in children. A remark on this clonotype: Its matching antigen is unknown.

The TCRbeta library incorporated unique molecular identifiers. TCRdb used MiXCR to reprocess the PCR reads, holding one entry per CDR3 protein. The sample contains roughly 98,000 distinct CDR3 sequences, roughly 16% of which appear only once. This CDR3 is built from 10 residues. Trimming shortened V by 6 bases and J by 6 bases, and 3 bases separated the two germline ends. Germline V CDR1 and CDR2: ENHRY, SYGVKD. Findings and limits, study-wide: Some patients' high day-60 TCRbeta diversity was attributed to recipient cells surviving conditioning. There were reportedly several hundred expanded graft clones from which alpha-beta T cells came about two months after transplant. At one year after transplant, newly produced T cells mostly accounted for T-cell counts and diversity.

The sequence was obtained from a male patient aged 2 to 9 who had a stem cell transplant for acute lymphoblastic leukemia, so the T cells may come from the graft donor. The chain joins TRBV10-3 to TRBJ2-1; D is ambiguous. The sample was PBMCs, mostly from graft donor cells, taken 180 days after TCRalphabeta/CD19-depleted stem cell transplant. The CDR3 sequence is CAISGNEQFF. The DNA of the CDR3 is TGTGCCATCAGCGGCAATGAGCAGTTCTTC.